The TCR beta chain under discussion was sequenced for a study of T cells in Graves' hyperthyroidism and ophthalmopathy. Trimming left V 5 bases short and J 4 bases short, with 15 bases between. CDR1 and CDR2 from the germline V gene are LNHNV and YYDKDF (reference sequence). The CDR3 runs 15 residues. TCR beta CDR3 regions were amplified from RNA transcripts. First-round RT-PCR with HTBI primers amplified the TCR CDR3 region. From the multiplex PCR reads, TCRdb called clonotypes with MiXCR, one entry per CDR3 protein. The data contain hundreds of thousands of distinct CDR3 sequences, roughly 13% of them singletons. This clonotype was seen more than once but under ten times. What it binds is unknown. Diagnostic assessment was based on clinical symptoms, serum thyroxine and TRAb, thyroid ultrasound and orbital computed tomography. It was at first hyperthyroidism diagnosis, before any ophthalmopathy symptoms, that the blood sample was taken.

General study results and limits: By a 13 V-J model, ophthalmopathy was set apart from stable hyperthyroidism. Clonotypes that were expanded in thyroid above 0.001 mostly appeared in blood too.

The chain recombines TRBV15 with TRBJ2-1; D perhaps matches TRBD2 (6 bases). Sequencing was done on a sample of blood. This TCR came from a woman in her twenties or thirties with Graves' hyperthyroidism that later progressed to Graves' ophthalmopathy. This CDR3 reads CATSGPDYPYNEQFF. The DNA of the CDR3 is TGTGCCACCAGCGGGCCGGACTACCCATACAATGAGCAGTTCTTC. Supplemented by reference TRBV15 and TRBJ2-1, the full variable domain reads DAMVIQNPRYQVTQFGKPVTLSCSQTLNHNVMYWYQQKSSQAPKLLFHYYDKDFNNEADTPDNFQSRRPNTSFCFLDIRSPGLGDTAMYLCATSGPDYPYNEQFFGPGTRLTVL.